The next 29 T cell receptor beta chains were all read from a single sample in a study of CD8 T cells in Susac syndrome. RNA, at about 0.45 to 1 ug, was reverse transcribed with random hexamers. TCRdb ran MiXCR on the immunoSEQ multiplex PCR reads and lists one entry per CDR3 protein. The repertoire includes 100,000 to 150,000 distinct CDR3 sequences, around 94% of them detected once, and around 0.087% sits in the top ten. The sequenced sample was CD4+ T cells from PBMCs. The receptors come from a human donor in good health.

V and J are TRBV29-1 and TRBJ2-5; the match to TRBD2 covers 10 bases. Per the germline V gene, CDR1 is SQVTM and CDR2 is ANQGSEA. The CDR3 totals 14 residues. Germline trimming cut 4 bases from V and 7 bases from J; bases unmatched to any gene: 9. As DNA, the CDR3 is TGCAGCGTTGGTCTTCTAGCGGGAGTTGGGACCCAGTACTTC. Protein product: CSVGLLAGVGTQYF.

CDR3 bases: TGCAGTGCTAGAGTAGGGACAGAAGAGACCCAGTACTTC. Translating it yields CSARVGTEETQYF. V gene TRBV20-1 combines with J gene TRBJ2-5, with 7 bases lining up with TRBD1. The trim removed 1 base at V and 3 bases at J, leaving 2 bases unmatched. This CDR3 is 13 amino acids long. CDR1 and CDR2 from the germline V gene are DFQATT and SNEGSKA (reference sequence).

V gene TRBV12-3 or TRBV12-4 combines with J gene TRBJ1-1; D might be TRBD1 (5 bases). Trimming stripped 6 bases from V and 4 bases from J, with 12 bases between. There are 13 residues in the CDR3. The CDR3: CASSPGAGTEAFF. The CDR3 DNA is TGTGCCAGCAGCCCCGGGGCAGGCACTGAAGCTTTCTTT.

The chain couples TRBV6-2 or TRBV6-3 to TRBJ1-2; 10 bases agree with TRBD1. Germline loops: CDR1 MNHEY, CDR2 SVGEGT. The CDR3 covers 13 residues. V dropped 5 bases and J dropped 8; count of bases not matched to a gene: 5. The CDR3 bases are TGTGCCAGCAGTCAAAGACAGGGGGCCGGCTACACCTTC. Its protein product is CASSQRQGAGYTF.

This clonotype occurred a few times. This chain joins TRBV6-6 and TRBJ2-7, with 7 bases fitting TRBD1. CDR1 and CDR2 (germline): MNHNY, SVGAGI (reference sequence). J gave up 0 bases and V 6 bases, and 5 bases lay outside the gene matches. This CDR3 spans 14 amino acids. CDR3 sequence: CASSPGTASYEQYF. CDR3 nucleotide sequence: TGTGCCAGCAGCCCCGGGACAGCCTCCTACGAGCAGTACTTC.

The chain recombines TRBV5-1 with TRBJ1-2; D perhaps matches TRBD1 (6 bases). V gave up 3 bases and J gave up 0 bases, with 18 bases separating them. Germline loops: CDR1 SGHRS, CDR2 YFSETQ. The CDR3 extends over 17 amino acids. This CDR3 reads CASSYGTTEGANYGYTF. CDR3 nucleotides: TGCGCCAGCAGCTACGGGACAACCGAAGGGGCTAACTATGGCTACACCTTC.

The CDR3: CASSSHRIGETQYF. CDR3 DNA sequence: TGTGCCAGCAGTTCCCACAGGATCGGGGAGACCCAGTACTTC. This sequence joins TRBV12-3 or TRBV12-4 and TRBJ2-5; TRBD1 might be the D (5 bases). The V gene lost 4 bases and the J gene lost 5 bases, with 14 bases spanning the gap. The CDR3 sequence is 14 residues long.

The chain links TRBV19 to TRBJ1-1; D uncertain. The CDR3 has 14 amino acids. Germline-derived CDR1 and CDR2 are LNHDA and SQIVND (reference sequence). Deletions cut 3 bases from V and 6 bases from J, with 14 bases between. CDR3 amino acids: CASSISRIGAEAFF. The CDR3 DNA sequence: TGTGCCAGTAGTATTTCGAGGATCGGCGCTGAAGCTTTCTTT.

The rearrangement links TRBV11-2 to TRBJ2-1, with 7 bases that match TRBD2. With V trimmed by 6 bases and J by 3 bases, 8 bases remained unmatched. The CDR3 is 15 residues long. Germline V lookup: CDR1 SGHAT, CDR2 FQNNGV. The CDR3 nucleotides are TGTGCCAGCAGTCTACGGGAGGCGCTCTACAATGAGCAGTTCTTC. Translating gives CASSLREALYNEQFF.

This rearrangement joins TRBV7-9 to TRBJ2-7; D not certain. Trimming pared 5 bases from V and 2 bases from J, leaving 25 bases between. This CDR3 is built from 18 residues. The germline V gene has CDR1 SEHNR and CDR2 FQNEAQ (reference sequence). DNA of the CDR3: TGTGCCAGCAGCCCTCCCGAGTTGCGGCAGGACCATCCCTACGAGCAGTACTTC. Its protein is CASSPPELRQDHPYEQYF.

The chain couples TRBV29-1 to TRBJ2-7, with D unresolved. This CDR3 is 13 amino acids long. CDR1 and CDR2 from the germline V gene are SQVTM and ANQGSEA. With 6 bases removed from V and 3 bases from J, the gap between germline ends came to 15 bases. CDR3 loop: CSVGNRDFYEQYF. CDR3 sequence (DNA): TGCAGCGTCGGAAACAGAGATTTCTACGAGCAGTACTTC.

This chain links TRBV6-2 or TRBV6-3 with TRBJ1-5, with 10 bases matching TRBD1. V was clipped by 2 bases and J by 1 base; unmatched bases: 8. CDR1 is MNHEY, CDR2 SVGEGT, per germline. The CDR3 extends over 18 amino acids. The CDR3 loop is CASSYTPGQGFSNQPQHF. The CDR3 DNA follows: TGTGCCAGCAGTTACACTCCGGGACAGGGGTTCAGCAATCAGCCCCAGCATTTT.

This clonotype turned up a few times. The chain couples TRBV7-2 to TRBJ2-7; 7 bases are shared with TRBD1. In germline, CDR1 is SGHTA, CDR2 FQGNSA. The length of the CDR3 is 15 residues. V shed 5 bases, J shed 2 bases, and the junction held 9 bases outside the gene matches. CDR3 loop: CASSGRQGATYEQYF. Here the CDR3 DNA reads TGTGCCAGCAGCGGACGACAGGGCGCTACCTACGAGCAGTACTTC.

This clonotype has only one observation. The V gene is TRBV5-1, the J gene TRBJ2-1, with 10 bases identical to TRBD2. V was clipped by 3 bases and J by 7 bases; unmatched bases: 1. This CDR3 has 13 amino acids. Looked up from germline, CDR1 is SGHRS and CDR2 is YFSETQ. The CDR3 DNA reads TGCGCCAGCAGCTCGACTAGCGGGAATGAGCAGTTCTTC. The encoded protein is CASSSTSGNEQFF.

The CDR3 here is CSALGPGQELSGANVLTF. DNA for the CDR3: TGCAGCGCCTTAGGTCCGGGACAGGAGCTCTCTGGGGCCAACGTCCTGACTTTC. The rearrangement links TRBV29-1 to TRBJ2-6, with 8 bases identical to TRBD1. Per germline, CDR1 SQVTM and CDR2 ANQGSEA. Losses at the gene ends were 7 bases for V and 0 bases for J; bases not matched to a gene: 14. CDR3 size: 18 residues.

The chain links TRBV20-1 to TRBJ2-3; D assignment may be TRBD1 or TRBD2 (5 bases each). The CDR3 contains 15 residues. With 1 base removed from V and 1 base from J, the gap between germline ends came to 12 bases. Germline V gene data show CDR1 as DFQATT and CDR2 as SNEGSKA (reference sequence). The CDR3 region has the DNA TGCAGTGCTAGAGCCCGGGGCAGGGGCACAGATACGCAGTATTTT. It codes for CSARARGRGTDTQYF.

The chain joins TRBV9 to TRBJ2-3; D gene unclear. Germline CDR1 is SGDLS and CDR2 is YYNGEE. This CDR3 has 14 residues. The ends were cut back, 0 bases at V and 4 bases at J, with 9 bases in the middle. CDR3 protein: CASSVAPSADTQYF. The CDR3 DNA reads TGTGCCAGCAGCGTAGCCCCGAGTGCAGATACGCAGTATTTT.

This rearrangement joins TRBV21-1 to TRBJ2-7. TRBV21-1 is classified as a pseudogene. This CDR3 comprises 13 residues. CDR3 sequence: CASRNIDSYEQYF. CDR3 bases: TGTGCCAGCAGAAACATTGACTCCTACGAGCAGTACTTC.

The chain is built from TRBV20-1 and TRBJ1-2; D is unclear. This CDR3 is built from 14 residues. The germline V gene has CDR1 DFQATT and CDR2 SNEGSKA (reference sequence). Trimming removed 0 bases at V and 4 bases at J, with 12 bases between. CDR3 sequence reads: CSARDAGRSYGYTF. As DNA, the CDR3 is TGCAGTGCTAGAGATGCCGGACGGAGCTATGGCTACACCTTC.

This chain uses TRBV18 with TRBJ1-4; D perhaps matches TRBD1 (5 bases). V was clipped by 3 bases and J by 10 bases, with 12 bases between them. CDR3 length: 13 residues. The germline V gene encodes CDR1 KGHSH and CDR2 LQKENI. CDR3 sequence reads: CASSPSQGGKLFF. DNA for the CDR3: TGTGCCAGCTCACCCTCGCAGGGAGGAAAACTGTTTTTT.

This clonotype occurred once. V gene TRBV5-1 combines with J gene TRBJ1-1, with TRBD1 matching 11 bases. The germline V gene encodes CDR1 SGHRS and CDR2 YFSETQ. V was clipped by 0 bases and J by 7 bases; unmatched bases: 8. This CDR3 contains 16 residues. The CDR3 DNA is TGCGCCAGCAGCTTGGGGACAGGGGGCGTACTTAATGAAGCTTTCTTT. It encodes CASSLGTGGVLNEAFF.

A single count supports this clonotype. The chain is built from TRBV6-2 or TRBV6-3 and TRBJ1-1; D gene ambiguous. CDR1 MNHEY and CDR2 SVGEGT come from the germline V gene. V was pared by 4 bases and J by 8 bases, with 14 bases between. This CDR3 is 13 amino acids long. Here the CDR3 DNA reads TGTGCCAGCAGTTCTTGGACGGCTTGGGAAGCTTTCTTT. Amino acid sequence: CASSSWTAWEAFF.

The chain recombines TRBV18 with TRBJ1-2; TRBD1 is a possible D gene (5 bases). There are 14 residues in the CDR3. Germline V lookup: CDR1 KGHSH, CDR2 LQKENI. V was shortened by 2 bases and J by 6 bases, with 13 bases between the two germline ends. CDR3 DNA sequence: TGTGCCAGCTCACCAAGGGACCCAGGCCATGGCTACACCTTC. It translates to CASSPRDPGHGYTF.

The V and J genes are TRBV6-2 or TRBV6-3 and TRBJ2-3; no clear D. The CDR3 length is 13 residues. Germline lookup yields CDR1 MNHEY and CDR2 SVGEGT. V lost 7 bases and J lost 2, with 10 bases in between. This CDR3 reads CASNRRSTDTQYF. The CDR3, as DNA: TGTGCCAGCAACCGTCGATCCACAGATACGCAGTATTTT.

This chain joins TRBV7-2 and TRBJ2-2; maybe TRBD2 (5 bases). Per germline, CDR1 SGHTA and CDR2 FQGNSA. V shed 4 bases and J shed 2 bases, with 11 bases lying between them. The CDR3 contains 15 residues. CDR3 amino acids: CASSSLATNTGELFF. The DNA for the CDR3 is TGTGCCAGCAGCTCGTTAGCGACCAACACCGGGGAGCTGTTTTTT.

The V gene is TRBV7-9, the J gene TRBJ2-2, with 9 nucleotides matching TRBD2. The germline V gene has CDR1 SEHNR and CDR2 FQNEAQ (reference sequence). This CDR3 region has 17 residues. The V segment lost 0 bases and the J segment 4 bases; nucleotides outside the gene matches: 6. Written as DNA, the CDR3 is TGTGCCAGCAGCTTAGCGCTTCTAGCGGGAACCACCGGGGAGCTGTTTTTT. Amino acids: CASSLALLAGTTGELFF.

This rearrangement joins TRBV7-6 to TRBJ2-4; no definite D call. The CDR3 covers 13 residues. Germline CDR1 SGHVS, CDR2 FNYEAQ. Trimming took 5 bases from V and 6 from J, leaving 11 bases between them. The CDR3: CASSPTVGNIQYF. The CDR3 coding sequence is TGTGCCAGCAGCCCCACGGTCGGAAACATTCAGTACTTC. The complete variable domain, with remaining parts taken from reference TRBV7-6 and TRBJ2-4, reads GAGVSQSPRYKVTKRGQDVALRCDPISGHVSLYWYRQALGQGPEFLTYFNYEAQQDKSGLPNDRFSAERPEGSISTLTIQRTEQRDSAMYRCASSPTVGNIQYFGAGTRLSVL.

CDR3 sequence reads: CSAGPIVINEQFF. The CDR3 region has the DNA TGCAGTGCTGGCCCAATCGTCATCAATGAGCAGTTCTTC. V gene TRBV20-1 combines with J gene TRBJ2-1; D not certain. With 5 bases removed from V and 6 bases from J, the gap between germline ends came to 14 bases. This CDR3 spans 13 amino acids. CDR1 is DFQATT and CDR2 is SNEGSKA in the germline V gene (reference sequence).

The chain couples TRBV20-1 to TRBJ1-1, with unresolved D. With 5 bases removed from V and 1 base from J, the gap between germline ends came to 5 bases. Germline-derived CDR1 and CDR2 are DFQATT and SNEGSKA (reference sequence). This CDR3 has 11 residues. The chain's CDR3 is CSAGKNTEAFF. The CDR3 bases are TGCAGTGCTGGGAAGAACACTGAAGCTTTCTTT.